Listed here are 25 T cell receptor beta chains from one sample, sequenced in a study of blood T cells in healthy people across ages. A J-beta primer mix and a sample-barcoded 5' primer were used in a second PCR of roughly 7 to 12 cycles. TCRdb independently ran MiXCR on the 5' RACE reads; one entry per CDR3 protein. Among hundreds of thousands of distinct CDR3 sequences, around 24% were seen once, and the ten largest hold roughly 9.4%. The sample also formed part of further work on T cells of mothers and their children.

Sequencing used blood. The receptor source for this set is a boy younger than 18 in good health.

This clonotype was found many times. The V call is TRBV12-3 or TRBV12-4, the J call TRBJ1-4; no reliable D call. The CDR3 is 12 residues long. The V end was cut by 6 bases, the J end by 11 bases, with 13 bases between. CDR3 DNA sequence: TGTGCCAGCAGCTTTCCGGATAAGAAACTGTTTTTT. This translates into CASSFPDKKLFF.

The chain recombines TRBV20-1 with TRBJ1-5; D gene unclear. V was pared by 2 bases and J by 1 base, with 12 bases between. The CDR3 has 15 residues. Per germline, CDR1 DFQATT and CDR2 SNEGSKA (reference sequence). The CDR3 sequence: CSARSYGNSNQPQHF. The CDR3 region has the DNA TGCAGTGCTAGAAGCTACGGAAACAGCAATCAGCCCCAGCATTTT.

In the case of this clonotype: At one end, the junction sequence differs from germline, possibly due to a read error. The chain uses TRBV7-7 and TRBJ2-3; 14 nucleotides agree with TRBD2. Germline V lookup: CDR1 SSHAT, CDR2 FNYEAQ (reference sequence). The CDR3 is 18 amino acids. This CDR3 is CASSPSRTSGGPGDTQYF. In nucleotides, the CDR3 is TGTGCTAGCAGCCCCAGCAGGACTAGCGGGGGGCCCGGAGATACGCAGTATTTT.

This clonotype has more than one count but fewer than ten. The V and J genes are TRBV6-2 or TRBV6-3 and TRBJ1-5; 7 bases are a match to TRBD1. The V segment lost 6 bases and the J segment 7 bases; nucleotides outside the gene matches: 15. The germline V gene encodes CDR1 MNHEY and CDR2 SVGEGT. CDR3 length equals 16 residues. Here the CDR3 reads CASRDPGAGGHQPQHF. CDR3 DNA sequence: TGTGCCAGCAGAGACCCCGGGGCAGGGGGTCACCAGCCCCAGCATTTT.

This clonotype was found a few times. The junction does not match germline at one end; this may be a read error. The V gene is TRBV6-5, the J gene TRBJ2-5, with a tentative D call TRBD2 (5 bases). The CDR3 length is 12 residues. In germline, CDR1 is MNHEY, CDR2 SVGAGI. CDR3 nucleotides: TGTGCCAGCAGTTCCACGAGGGAGACCCAGTGCTTC. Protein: CASSSTRETQCF.

CDR3 in DNA: TGTGCCATCAGGGATGGTTTGGATGAGCAGTTCTTC. Protein: CAIRDGLDEQFF. The chain joins TRBV10-3 to TRBJ2-1; D is uncertain. The ends were cut back, 6 bases at V and 8 bases at J, with 11 bases in the middle. Looked up from germline, CDR1 is ENHRY and CDR2 is SYGVKD. This CDR3 spans 12 amino acids.

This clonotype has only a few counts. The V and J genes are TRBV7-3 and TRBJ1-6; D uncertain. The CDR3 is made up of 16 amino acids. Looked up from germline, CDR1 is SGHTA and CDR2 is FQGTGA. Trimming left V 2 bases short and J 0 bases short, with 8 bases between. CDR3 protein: CASSLSGSSYNSPLHF. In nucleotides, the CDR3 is TGTGCCAGCAGCTTATCCGGGAGCTCCTATAATTCACCCCTCCACTTT.

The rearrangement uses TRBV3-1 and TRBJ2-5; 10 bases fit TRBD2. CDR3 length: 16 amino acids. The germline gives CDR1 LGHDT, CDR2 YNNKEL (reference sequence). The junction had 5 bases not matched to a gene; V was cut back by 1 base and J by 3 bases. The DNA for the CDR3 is TGTGCCAGCAGCCAAGGGGCCGGACTAGCGGAAGAGACCCAGTACTTC. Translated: CASSQGAGLAEETQYF.

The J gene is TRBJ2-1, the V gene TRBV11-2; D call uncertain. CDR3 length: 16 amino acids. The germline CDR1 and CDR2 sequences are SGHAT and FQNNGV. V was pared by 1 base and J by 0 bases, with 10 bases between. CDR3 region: CASSLVSRSSYNEQFF. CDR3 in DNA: TGTGCCAGCAGCTTAGTCAGCCGTAGCTCCTACAATGAGCAGTTCTTC.

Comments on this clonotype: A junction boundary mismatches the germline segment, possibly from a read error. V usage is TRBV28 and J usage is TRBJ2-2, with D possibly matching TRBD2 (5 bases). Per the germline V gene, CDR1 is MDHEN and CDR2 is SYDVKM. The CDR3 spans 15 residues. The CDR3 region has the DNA TGTGCCAGCAGTTTCGCGTCCGTGAACACCGGGGAGCTGCTTTTT. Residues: CASSFASVNTGELLF.

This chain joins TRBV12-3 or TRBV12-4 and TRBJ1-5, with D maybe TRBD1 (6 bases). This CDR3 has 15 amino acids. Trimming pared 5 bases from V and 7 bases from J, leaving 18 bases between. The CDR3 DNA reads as TGTGCCAGCAGTCCCCAGACAGGTATTAGGCAGCCCCAGCATTTT. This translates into CASSPQTGIRQPQHF.

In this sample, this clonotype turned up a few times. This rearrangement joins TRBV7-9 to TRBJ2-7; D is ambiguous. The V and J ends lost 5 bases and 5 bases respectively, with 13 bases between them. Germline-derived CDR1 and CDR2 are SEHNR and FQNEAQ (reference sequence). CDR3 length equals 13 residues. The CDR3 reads CASSPRLRNEQYF. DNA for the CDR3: TGTGCCAGCAGCCCGCGACTTCGGAACGAGCAGTACTTC.

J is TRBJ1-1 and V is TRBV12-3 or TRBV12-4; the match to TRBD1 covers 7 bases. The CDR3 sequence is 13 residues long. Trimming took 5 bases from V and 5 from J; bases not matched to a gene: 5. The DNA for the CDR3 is TGTGCCAGCAGTCTGACAGGGAGGACTGAAGCTTTCTTT. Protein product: CASSLTGRTEAFF.

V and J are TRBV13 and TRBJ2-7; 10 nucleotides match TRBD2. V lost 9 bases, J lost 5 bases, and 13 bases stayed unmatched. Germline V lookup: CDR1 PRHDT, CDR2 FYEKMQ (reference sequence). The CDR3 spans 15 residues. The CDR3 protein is CASSNPGTSDHEQYF. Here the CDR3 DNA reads TGTGCCAGTTCCAATCCCGGGACTAGCGATCACGAGCAGTACTTC.

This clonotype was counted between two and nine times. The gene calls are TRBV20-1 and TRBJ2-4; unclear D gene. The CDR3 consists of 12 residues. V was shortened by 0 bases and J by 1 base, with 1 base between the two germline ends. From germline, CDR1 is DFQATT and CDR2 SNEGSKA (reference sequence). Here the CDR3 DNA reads TGCAGTGCTAGAGAGGCCAAAAACATTCAGTACTTC. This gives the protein CSAREAKNIQYF.

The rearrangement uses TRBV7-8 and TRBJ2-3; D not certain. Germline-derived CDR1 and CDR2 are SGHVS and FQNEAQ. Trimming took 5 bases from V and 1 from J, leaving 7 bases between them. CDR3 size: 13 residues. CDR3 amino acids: CASSNPGTDTQYF. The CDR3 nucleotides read TGTGCCAGCAGCAACCCTGGCACAGATACGCAGTATTTT.

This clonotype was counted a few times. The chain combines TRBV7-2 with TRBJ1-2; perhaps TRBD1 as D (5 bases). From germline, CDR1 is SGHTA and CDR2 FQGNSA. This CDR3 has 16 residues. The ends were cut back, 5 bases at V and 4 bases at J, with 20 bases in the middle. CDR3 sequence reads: CASSDNRRGGSYGYTF. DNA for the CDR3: TGTGCCAGCAGCGATAACAGGCGTGGTGGGTCCTATGGCTACACCTTC.

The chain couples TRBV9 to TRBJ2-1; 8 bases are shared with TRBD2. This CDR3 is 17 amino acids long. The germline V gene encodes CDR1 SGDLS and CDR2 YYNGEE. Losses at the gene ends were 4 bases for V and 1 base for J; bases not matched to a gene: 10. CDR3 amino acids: CASSKYGGGSSYNEQFF. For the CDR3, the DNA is TGTGCCAGCAGCAAGTACGGGGGGGGTAGTTCCTACAATGAGCAGTTCTTC.

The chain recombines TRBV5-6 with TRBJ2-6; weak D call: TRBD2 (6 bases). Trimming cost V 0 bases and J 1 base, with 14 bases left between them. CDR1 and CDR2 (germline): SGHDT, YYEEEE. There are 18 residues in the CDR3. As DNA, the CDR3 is TGTGCCAGCAGCTTGGGTTGGAACGGGGGATCTGGGGCCAACGTCCTGACTTTC. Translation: CASSLGWNGGSGANVLTF.

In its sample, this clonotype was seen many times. The CDR3 bases are TGCAGCGTCGGACTAGCGGGAGGAAGGCAAGAGACCCAGTACTTC. Translated, it gives CSVGLAGGRQETQYF. The chain recombines TRBV29-1 with TRBJ2-5; 14 bases are a match to TRBD2. CDR1 is SQVTM and CDR2 is ANQGSEA in the germline V gene. Trimming took 6 bases from V and 2 from J; bases not matched to a gene: 5. CDR3 length: 15 residues. Full variable domain (rest looked up from reference TRBV29-1 and TRBJ2-5): SAVISQKPSRDICQRGTSLTIQCQVDSQVTMMFWYRQQPGQSLTLIATANQGSEATYESGFVIDKFPISRPNLTFSTLTVSNMSPEDSSIYLCSVGLAGGRQETQYFGPGTRLLVL.

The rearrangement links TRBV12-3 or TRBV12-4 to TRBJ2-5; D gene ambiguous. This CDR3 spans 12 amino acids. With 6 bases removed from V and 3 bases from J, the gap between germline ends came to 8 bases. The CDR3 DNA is TGTGCCAGCAGCTGGTCAGAAGAGACCCAGTACTTC. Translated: CASSWSEETQYF.

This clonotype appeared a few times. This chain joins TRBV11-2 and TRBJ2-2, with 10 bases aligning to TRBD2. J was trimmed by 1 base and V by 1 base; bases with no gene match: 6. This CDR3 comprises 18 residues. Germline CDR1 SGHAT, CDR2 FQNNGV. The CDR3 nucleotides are TGTGCCAGCAGCTTAGTAGTGGCTAGCGGGAGGAACACCGGGGAGCTGTTTTTT. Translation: CASSLVVASGRNTGELFF. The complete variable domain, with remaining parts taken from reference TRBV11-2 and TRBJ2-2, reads EAGVAQSPRYKIIEKRQSVAFWCNPISGHATLYWYQQILGQGPKLLIQFQNNGVVDDSQLPKDRFSAERLKGVDSTLKIQPAKLEDSAVYLCASSLVVASGRNTGELFFGEGSRLTVL.

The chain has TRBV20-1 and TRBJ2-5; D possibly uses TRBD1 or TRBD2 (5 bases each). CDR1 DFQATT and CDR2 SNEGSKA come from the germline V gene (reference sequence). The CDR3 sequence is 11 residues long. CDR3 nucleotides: TGCCGAGGACGGGGCGGAGAGACCCAGTACTTC. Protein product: CRGRGGETQYF.

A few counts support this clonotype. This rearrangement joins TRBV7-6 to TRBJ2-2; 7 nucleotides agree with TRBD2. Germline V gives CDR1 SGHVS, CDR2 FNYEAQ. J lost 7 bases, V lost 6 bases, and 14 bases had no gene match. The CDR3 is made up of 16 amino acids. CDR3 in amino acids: CASSSLAGREFGELFF. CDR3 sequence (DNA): TGTGCCAGCAGTAGTCTGGCCGGGCGGGAGTTCGGGGAGCTGTTTTTT.

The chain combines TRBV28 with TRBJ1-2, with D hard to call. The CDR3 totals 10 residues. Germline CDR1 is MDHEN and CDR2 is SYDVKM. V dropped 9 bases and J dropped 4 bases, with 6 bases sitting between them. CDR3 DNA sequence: TGTGCCAGTTGGTTCTATGGCTACACCTTC. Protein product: CASWFYGYTF.